The 10 T cell receptor beta chains reported below all come from one sample, sequenced in a study of T cells in Graves' hyperthyroidism and ophthalmopathy. RNA transcripts gave rise to amplified TCR beta CDR3 regions. First-round RT-PCR with HTBI primers amplified the TCR CDR3 region. TCRdb re-called the multiplex PCR reads with MiXCR, one entry per CDR3 protein. The sample consists of nearly 750,000 distinct CDR3 sequences, 35% of them appearing once. Specimen: blood. Receptor source: a woman between 40 and 55 years old with Graves' hyperthyroidism.

This clonotype was counted a few times. The genes are TRBV25-1 and TRBJ2-7, with D possibly matching TRBD2 (6 bases). In germline, CDR1 is MGHDK, CDR2 SYGVNS. Trimming left V 5 bases short and J 0 bases short, with 14 bases between. This CDR3 contains 15 residues. CDR3 DNA sequence: TGTGCCAGCAGTTTAGGTCTAGCGAGCTCCTACGAGCAGTACTTC. Translated: CASSLGLASSYEQYF.

The sample holds a few counts of this clonotype. The J gene is TRBJ1-1, the V gene TRBV12-3 or TRBV12-4; D is possibly TRBD1 (5 bases). The CDR3 is 16 residues long. V lost 8 bases to trimming and J lost 0 bases, with 19 bases between them. The DNA of the CDR3 is TGTGCCAGCGGCAGGATTCAAGGGGAAATGAACACTGAAGCTTTCTTT. Translating it yields CASGRIQGEMNTEAFF.

The chain recombines TRBV2 with TRBJ1-3, with D possibly being TRBD1 (6 bases). The germline V and J ends were trimmed by 6 bases and 0 bases, with 9 bases remaining between them. This CDR3 is 14 amino acids long. Germline V gene lookup returns CDR1 SNHLY and CDR2 FYNNEI. In DNA form, the CDR3 reads TGTGCCAGCAGGAGGGGGGACTCTGGAAACACCATATATTTT. Translated, it gives CASRRGDSGNTIYF.

This clonotype was seen repeatedly, ten times or more. The V gene is TRBV2, the J gene TRBJ1-4, with D unresolved. Germline V gene sequence: CDR1 SNHLY, CDR2 FYNNEI. The CDR3 loop spans 15 amino acids. V lost 5 bases and J 1 base, leaving 11 bases between the germline ends. CDR3 nucleotides: TGTGCCAGCAGTCCCAGCAGGTTAACTAATGAAAAACTGTTTTTT. Translating it yields CASSPSRLTNEKLFF.

The chain has TRBV4-1 and TRBJ2-7; tentatively, D is TRBD1 (5 bases). V shed 4 bases and J shed 0 bases, with 19 bases lying between them. The CDR3 spans 17 residues. Germline lookup yields CDR1 MGHRA and CDR2 YSYEKL. DNA of the CDR3: TGCGCCAGCAGCCTCTTGTGGACGGACGACAGCTCCTACGAGCAGTACTTC. This translates into CASSLLWTDDSSYEQYF.

The chain employs TRBV5-1 and TRBJ1-4, with D unclear. This CDR3 contains 16 residues. V was trimmed by 0 bases and J by 2 bases, leaving 11 bases between them. The V gene's germline CDR1 is SGHRS and CDR2 YFSETQ. In DNA form, the CDR3 reads TGCGCCAGCAGCTTGGGCCCAACGGCGACTAATGAAAAACTGTTTTTT. Its translation is CASSLGPTATNEKLFF.

This clonotype was counted only a few times. The rearrangement uses TRBV30 and TRBJ2-7; 8 positions agree with TRBD2. Germline assignment: CDR1 GTSNPN and CDR2 SVGIG (reference sequence). The CDR3 runs to 11 residues. CDR3 protein: CAAGGSYEQYF. Written as DNA, the CDR3 is TGTGCGGCGGGGGGCAGTTACGAGCAGTACTTC.

The rearrangement uses TRBV10-2 and TRBJ2-7; no firm D call. Germline V gene lookup returns CDR1 WSHSY and CDR2 SAAADI. There are 13 residues in the CDR3. Trimming removed 10 bases at V and 0 bases at J, with 13 bases between. The CDR3 sequence is CAISPDASYEQYF. CDR3 bases: TGCGCCATCAGCCCGGACGCCTCCTACGAGCAGTACTTC.

This chain joins TRBV25-1 and TRBJ2-7; 10 nucleotides match TRBD1. The V and J ends lost 4 bases and 6 bases, in that order; junction bases with no gene match: 3. The CDR3 consists of 13 residues. Germline CDR1 MGHDK, CDR2 SYGVNS. This CDR3 is CASSVRTGGEQYF. The CDR3 DNA follows: TGTGCCAGCAGTGTGCGGACAGGGGGCGAGCAGTACTTC.

The chain recombines TRBV5-4 with TRBJ2-7, with 12 positions matching TRBD2. The CDR3 contains 15 residues. Germline-derived CDR1 and CDR2 are SGHNT and YYREEE (reference sequence). V trimming: 4 bases; J trimming: 4 bases; junction bases outside the gene matches: 6. The CDR3 here is CASSIPTSGSYEQYF. Here the CDR3 DNA reads TGTGCCAGCAGCATACCGACTAGCGGGAGTTACGAGCAGTACTTC.